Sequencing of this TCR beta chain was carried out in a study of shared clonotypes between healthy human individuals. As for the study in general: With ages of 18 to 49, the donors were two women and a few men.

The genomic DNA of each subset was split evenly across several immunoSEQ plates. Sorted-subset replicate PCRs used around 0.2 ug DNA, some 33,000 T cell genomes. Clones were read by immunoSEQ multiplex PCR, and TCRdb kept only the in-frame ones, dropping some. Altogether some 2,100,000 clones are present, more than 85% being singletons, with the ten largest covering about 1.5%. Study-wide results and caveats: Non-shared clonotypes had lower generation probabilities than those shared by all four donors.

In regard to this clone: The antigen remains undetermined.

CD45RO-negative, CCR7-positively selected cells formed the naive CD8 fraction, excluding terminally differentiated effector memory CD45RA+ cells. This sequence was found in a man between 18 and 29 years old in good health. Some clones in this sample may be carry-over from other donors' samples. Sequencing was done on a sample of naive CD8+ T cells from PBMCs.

The chain's CDR3 is CAIKVGAGGPHGGELFF. The DNA for the CDR3 is TGTGCCATCAAGGTAGGAGCGGGAGGGCCCCACGGCGGGGAGCTGTTTTTT. The rearrangement joins TRBV10-3 to TRBJ2-2; 10 positions agree with TRBD2. Germline V lookup: CDR1 ENHRY, CDR2 SYGVKD. Unmatched junction bases numbered 15, after V lost 7 bases and J lost 7 bases. This CDR3 is 17 amino acids long.